These T cell receptor beta chains were read from a single sample in a study of T-cell memory formation after mild COVID-19. TCRdb fed the 5' RACE reads into MiXCR, producing one record per CDR3 protein. The table shows around 200,000 distinct CDR3 sequences, with about 18% occurring only once. The sample consisted of PBMCs or a T cell subset sorted from them (not recorded which). These receptors all come from a man aged 18 to 29 who had mild COVID-19 (a few samples of this study predate the infection). Cell type and time point are not known. The CDR3 runs from the conserved cysteine through the conserved F or W. D genes are given only for firm matches. Expanded clones are given a class, and other clones once, few, many or no size at all.

d_gene | j_gene | abundance | len | v_gene | CDR3aa | CDR3nt
. | TRBJ2-5 | few | 15 | TRBV7-2 | CASSRPDSLQETQYF | TGTGCCAGCAGCCGCCCGGACAGTCTGCAAGAGACCCAGTACTTC
. | TRBJ1-2 | few | 15 | TRBV6-5 | CASSYSGGTTSGYTF | TGTGCCAGCAGTTACTCCGGGGGGACAACCTCTGGCTACACCTTC
TRBD1 | TRBJ1-6 | . | 15 | TRBV3-1 | CASSRSRDRESPLHF | TGTGCCAGCAGCCGTAGCCGGGACAGGGAGTCACCCCTCCACTTT
. | TRBJ2-5 | . | 16 | TRBV5-1 | CASSPKIADRQETQYF | TGCGCCAGCAGCCCGAAGATAGCGGACCGCCAAGAGACCCAGTACTTC
TRBD1 | TRBJ2-3 | few | 15 | TRBV7-2 | CASSPGDRDSVTQYF | TGTGCCAGCAGCCCAGGGGACAGAGACTCAGTTACGCAGTATTTT
TRBD2 | TRBJ2-3 | . | 15 | TRBV20-1 | CSRTSGGSVTDTQYF | TGCAGTCGAACTAGCGGGGGGTCGGTGACAGATACGCAGTATTTT
TRBD2 | TRBJ2-3 | many | 16 | TRBV5-1 | CASSLGLAGNTDTQYF | TGCGCCAGCAGCTTGGGACTAGCGGGGAACACAGATACGCAGTATTTT
. | TRBJ2-5 | . | 15 | TRBV20-1 | CSAGRGGATFGTQYF | TGCAGTGCTGGGCGTGGGGGGGCCACGTTCGGGACCCAGTACTTC
. | TRBJ1-2 | . | 12 | TRBV30 | CAWSRQAYGYTF | TGTGCCTGGAGCAGGCAGGCATATGGCTACACCTTC
TRBD1 | TRBJ2-2 | many | 15 | TRBV5-1 | CASSLDRGNTGELFF | TGCGCCAGCAGCTTGGACAGGGGAAACACCGGGGAGCTGTTTTTT
TRBD2 | TRBJ2-3 | few | 15 | TRBV3-1 | CASSRGTSGTDTQYF | TGTGCCAGCAGCCGCGGGACTAGCGGAACAGATACGCAGTATTTT
TRBD2 | TRBJ2-5 | . | 13 | TRBV3-1 | CASSETSEETQYF | TGTGCCAGCAGCGAGACTAGCGAGGAGACCCAGTACTTC
. | TRBJ2-2 | many | 14 | TRBV7-2 | CASSPGPNTGELFF | TGTGCCAGCAGCCCTGGACCAAACACCGGGGAGCTGTTTTTT
. | TRBJ1-5 | . | 13 | TRBV29-1 | CSVRLSDYQPQHF | TGCAGCGTTAGGCTCAGCGACTATCAGCCCCAGCATTTT
TRBD2 | TRBJ2-1 | few | 17 | TRBV7-2 | CASSLVIGRGAYNEQFF | TGTGCCAGCAGCTTAGTAATCGGGCGGGGGGCCTACAATGAGCAGTTCTTC
TRBD2 | TRBJ2-1 | many | 15 | TRBV7-9 | CASSSLAGGYNEQFF | TGTGCCAGCAGCTCCCTAGCGGGGGGCTACAATGAGCAGTTCTTC
. | TRBJ2-7 | . | 14 | TRBV18 | CASSPPSDSYEQYF | TGTGCCAGCTCACCACCGTCAGACTCCTACGAGCAGTACTTC
. | TRBJ2-5 | few | 16 | TRBV6-2/TRBV6-3 | CASSYVGGAAGETQYF | TGTGCCAGCAGTTACGTGGGGGGGGCCGCCGGAGAGACCCAGTACTTC
. | TRBJ1-5 | few | 16 | TRBV21-1 | CASSNRQYLFSQPQHF | TGTGCCAGCAGCAACCGACAGTATTTGTTCAGTCAGCCCCAGCATTTT
. | TRBJ1-3 | few | 16 | TRBV5-1 | CASSLAGEPSGNTIYF | TGCGCCAGCAGCTTGGCCGGTGAGCCCTCTGGAAACACCATATATTTT
TRBD2 | TRBJ2-4 | . | 13 | TRBV5-1 | CASGEERGNIQYF | TGCGCCAGCGGAGAAGAGCGGGGGAACATTCAGTACTTC
. | TRBJ2-3 | . | 11 | TRBV20-1 | CSASKGDTQYF | TGCAGTGCTAGTAAAGGGGATACGCAGTATTTT
TRBD2 | TRBJ2-3 | . | 15 | TRBV4-2 | CASSQAAGATDTQYF | TGTGCCAGCAGCCAAGCAGCGGGGGCCACAGATACGCAGTATTTT
TRBD1 | TRBJ2-2 | . | 16 | TRBV5-5 | CASSLAGAGGTGELFF | TGTGCCAGCAGCTTGGCCGGGGCAGGGGGCACCGGGGAGCTGTTTTTT
. | TRBJ2-7 | . | 16 | TRBV7-9 | CASSPMGAAASYEQYF | TGTGCCAGCAGCCCGATGGGGGCAGCGGCCTCCTACGAGCAGTACTTC
. | TRBJ2-3 | . | 13 | TRBV7-9 | CASSIDRTDTQYF | TGTGCCAGCAGCATAGACAGGACAGATACGCAGTATTTT
. | TRBJ1-3 | few | 13 | TRBV6-2/TRBV6-3 | CASTRISGNTIYF | TGTGCCAGCACACGGATCTCTGGAAACACCATATATTTT
. | TRBJ1-4 | . | 12 | TRBV3-1 | CASSQLREKLFF | TGTGCCAGCAGCCAACTAAGAGAAAAACTGTTTTTT
. | TRBJ2-1 | . | 15 | TRBV27 | CASSLLTGPYNEQFF | TGTGCCAGCAGTTTATTAACTGGCCCTTACAATGAGCAGTTCTTC
. | TRBJ2-1 | many | 15 | TRBV15 | CATSREPGVYNEQFF | TGTGCCACCAGCAGAGAACCGGGGGTTTACAATGAGCAGTTCTTC
. | TRBJ2-2 | few | 16 | TRBV11-1 | CASSPSRAAKTGELFF | TGTGCCAGCAGCCCCTCCCGGGCAGCGAAAACCGGGGAGCTGTTTTTT
. | TRBJ1-4 | few | 12 | TRBV12-3/TRBV12-4 | CASTWTDGKLFF | TGTGCCAGCACTTGGACAGACGGAAAACTGTTTTTT
. | TRBJ1-1 | few | 15 | TRBV4-2 | CASSQERKGDTEAFF | TGTGCCAGCAGCCAAGAGAGAAAGGGCGACACTGAAGCTTTCTTT
TRBD1 | TRBJ1-2 | few | 15 | TRBV7-6 | CASSFSGRQGADYTF | TGTGCCAGCAGCTTTTCCGGGAGACAGGGTGCCGACTACACCTTC
. | TRBJ1-2 | . | 17 | TRBV7-2 | CASSREGSLDSNYGYNF | TGTGCCAGCAGTAGAGAGGGGAGCCTAGACAGTAACTATGGCTACAACTTC
. | TRBJ1-5 | . | 16 | TRBV5-5 | CASSLLTVPVNQPQHF | TGTGCCAGCAGCTTACTCACGGTACCGGTCAATCAGCCCCAGCATTTT
. | TRBJ2-3 | . | 15 | TRBV5-4 | CASSLDDRPTDTQYF | TGTGCCAGCAGCCTTGACGACAGACCCACAGATACGCAGTATTTT
. | TRBJ2-3 | few | 15 | TRBV7-8 | CASRGRWGSPDTQYF | TGTGCCAGCAGGGGGAGGTGGGGGTCGCCAGATACGCAGTATTTT
TRBD1 | TRBJ1-5 | . | 15 | TRBV5-1 | CASSVTGDLNQPQHF | TGCGCCAGCAGCGTCACAGGGGATTTAAATCAGCCCCAGCATTTT
. | TRBJ2-5 | few | 13 | TRBV7-9 | CASSLFLGETQYF | TGTGCCAGCAGCTTATTTCTTGGAGAGACCCAGTACTTC
TRBD2 | TRBJ2-3 | . | 14 | TRBV5-1 | CASSSSGGEDTQYF | TGCGCCAGCAGCTCTAGTGGGGGGGAGGATACGCAGTATTTT
. | TRBJ1-1 | once | 13 | TRBV29-1 | CSVAAGHPAEAFF | TGCAGCGTTGCGGCAGGCCACCCCGCTGAAGCTTTCTTT
TRBD1 | TRBJ2-7 | . | 14 | TRBV5-8 | CASSPGTGHLEQYF | TGTGCCAGCAGTCCCGGGACAGGTCATCTCGAGCAGTACTTC
. | TRBJ2-5 | . | 15 | TRBV7-2 | CASSLGPAYQETQYF | TGTGCCAGCAGCTTAGGTCCAGCGTACCAAGAGACCCAGTACTTC
TRBD2 | TRBJ2-7 | few | 16 | TRBV9 | CASSVDGGGLAYEQYF | TGTGCCAGCAGCGTAGACGGCGGGGGACTTGCCTACGAGCAGTACTTC
. | TRBJ2-6 | few | 13 | TRBV3-1 | CASQNSGANVLTF | TGTGCCAGCCAGAATTCTGGGGCCAACGTCCTGACTTTC
. | TRBJ2-5 | few | 15 | TRBV24-1 | CATSDGLLGRETQYF | TGTGCCACCAGTGATGGGTTACTAGGGAGAGAGACCCAGTACTTC
TRBD1 | TRBJ1-5 | . | 16 | TRBV18 | CASSPVGQNSNQPQHF | TGTGCCAGCTCACCAGTGGGACAGAATAGCAATCAGCCCCAGCATTTT
. | TRBJ2-1 | few | 13 | TRBV7-2 | CASRGSSYNEQFF | TGTGCCAGCAGGGGGAGCTCCTACAATGAGCAGTTCTTC
TRBD1 | TRBJ2-4 | few | 16 | TRBV6-5 | CASSTGTGAAKNIQYF | TGTGCCAGCAGTACCGGGACAGGGGCGGCCAAAAACATTCAGTACTTC
TRBD1 | TRBJ1-6 | few | 13 | TRBV5-6 | CASTNRGGSPLHF | TGTGCCAGCACCAACAGGGGTGGATCACCCCTCCACTTT
TRBD1 | TRBJ2-7 | . | 14 | TRBV5-1 | CASSKDRGLNEQYF | TGCGCCAGCAGCAAGGACAGGGGGCTGAACGAGCAGTACTTC
. | TRBJ1-2 | . | 15 | TRBV7-2 | CASSLTRGANYGYTF | TGTGCCAGCAGCTTAACGCGGGGAGCCAACTATGGCTACACCTTC